The following is a TCR beta chain sequence with its context. Its target is not known. The length of the CDR3 is 15 residues. Trimming stripped 4 bases from V and 2 bases from J, with 9 bases between. Germline V gene data show CDR1 as SGHDN and CDR2 as FVKESK. This sample is drawn from a study of shared clonotypes between healthy human individuals. Across the study: The study used three CD4 naive, three CD4 memory, two CD8 naive and one CD8 memory plate per donor.

CD45RO-negative, CCR7-selected cells formed the naive CD8 fraction, which excluded terminally differentiated effector memory CD45RA+ cells. Produced via immunoSEQ multiplex PCR; TCRdb's table is partial and in-frame only. The sample contains approximately 2,200,000 clones, about 93% of which appear only once. Study observations and caveats: What naive subsets generally showed was a larger estimated richness than memory subsets showed. Among several donors, approximately 4.6% of naive CD4 clonotypes were found in common. Limited genetic and exposure-history diversity came from having few donors.

The sample comprised naive CD8+ T cells from PBMCs. The receptor comes from a man aged 18 to 35 in good health. Some clones in this sample may be carry-over from other donors' samples. The chain employs TRBV14 and TRBJ2-6; D gene ambiguous. CDR3 in amino acids: CASSPGPAGANVLTF. In DNA form, the CDR3 reads TGTGCCAGCAGCCCTGGGCCAGCTGGGGCCAACGTCCTGACTTTC.